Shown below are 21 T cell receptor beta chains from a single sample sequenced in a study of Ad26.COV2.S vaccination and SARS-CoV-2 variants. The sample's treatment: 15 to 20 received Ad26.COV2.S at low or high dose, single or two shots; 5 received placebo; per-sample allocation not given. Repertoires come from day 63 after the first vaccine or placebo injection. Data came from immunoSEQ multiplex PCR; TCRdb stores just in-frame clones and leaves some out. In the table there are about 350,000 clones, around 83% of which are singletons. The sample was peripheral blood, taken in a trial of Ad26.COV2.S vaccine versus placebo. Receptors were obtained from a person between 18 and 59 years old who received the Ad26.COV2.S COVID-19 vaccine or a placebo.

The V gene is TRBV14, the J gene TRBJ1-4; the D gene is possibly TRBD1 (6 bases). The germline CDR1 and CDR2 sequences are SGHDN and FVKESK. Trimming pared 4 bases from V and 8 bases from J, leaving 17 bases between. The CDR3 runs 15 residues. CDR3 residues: CASSLRQAKAEKLFF. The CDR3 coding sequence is TGTGCCAGCAGCCTCAGACAGGCTAAGGCCGAAAAACTGTTTTTT.

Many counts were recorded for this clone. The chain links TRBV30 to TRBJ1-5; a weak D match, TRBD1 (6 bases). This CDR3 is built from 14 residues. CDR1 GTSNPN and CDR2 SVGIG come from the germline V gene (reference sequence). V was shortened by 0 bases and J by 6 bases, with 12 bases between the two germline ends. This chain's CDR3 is CAWSVGGSFQPQHF. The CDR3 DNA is TGTGCCTGGAGTGTGGGGGGCTCCTTTCAGCCCCAGCATTTT.

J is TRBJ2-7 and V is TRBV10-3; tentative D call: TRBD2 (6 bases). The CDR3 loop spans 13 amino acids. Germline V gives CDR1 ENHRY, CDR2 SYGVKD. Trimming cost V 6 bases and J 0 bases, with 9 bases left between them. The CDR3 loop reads CAIRPGASYEQYF. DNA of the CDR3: TGTGCCATCAGACCGGGAGCCTCCTACGAGCAGTACTTC.

The chain's CDR3 is CASSFGLMETQYF. As DNA, the CDR3 is TGCGCCAGCAGCTTCGGCCTTATGGAGACCCAGTACTTC. The J gene is TRBJ2-5, the V gene TRBV5-1; D unclear. From germline, CDR1 is SGHRS and CDR2 YFSETQ. The V end lost 2 bases, the J end lost 5 bases, and 10 bases lay between the germline ends. The CDR3 length is 13 residues.

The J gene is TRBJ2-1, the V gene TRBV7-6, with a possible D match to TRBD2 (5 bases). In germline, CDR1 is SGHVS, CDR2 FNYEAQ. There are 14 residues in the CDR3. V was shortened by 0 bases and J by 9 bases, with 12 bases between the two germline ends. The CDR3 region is CASSLAKWESEQFF. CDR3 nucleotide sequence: TGTGCCAGCAGCTTAGCGAAGTGGGAGAGTGAGCAGTTCTTC.

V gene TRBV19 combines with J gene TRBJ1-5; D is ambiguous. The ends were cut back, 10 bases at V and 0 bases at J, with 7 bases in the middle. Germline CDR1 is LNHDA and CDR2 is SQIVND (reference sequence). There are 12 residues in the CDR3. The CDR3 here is CATGDSNQPQHF. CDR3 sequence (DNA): TGTGCCACCGGTGATAGCAATCAGCCCCAGCATTTT.

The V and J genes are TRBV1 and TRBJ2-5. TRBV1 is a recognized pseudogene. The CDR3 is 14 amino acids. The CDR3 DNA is TGCACCAGCAGCCAGGGCGGCAGACAAGAGACCCAGTACTTC. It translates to CTSSQGGRQETQYF.

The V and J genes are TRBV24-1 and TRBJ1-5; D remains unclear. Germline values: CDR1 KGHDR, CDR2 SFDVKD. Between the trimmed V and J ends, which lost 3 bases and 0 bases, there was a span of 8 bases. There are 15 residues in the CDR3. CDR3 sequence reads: CATSDPTVSNQPQHF. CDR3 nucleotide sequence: TGTGCCACCAGTGATCCAACAGTTAGCAATCAGCCCCAGCATTTT.

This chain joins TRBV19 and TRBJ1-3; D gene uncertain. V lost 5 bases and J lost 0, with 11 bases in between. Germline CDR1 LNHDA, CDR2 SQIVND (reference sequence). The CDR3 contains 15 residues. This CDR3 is CASSSAVISGNTIYF. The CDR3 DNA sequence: TGTGCCAGTAGTTCTGCCGTGATCTCTGGAAACACCATATATTTT.

Here the CDR3 DNA reads TGCGCCAGCAGCTTTGCGGTGGCAGGGGGCAGGGGGGAGCAGTTCTTC. Its translation: CASSFAVAGGRGEQFF. This chain links TRBV5-1 with TRBJ2-1; 8 bases align to TRBD1. The CDR3 totals 16 residues. The V gene end was trimmed by 2 bases and the J gene end by 10 bases; junction bases not matched to a gene: 14. The germline V gene has CDR1 SGHRS and CDR2 YFSETQ.

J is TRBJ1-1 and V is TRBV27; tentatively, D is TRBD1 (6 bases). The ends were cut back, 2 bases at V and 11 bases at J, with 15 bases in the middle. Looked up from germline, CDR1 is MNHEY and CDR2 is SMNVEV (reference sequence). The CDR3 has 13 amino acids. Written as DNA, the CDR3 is TGTGCCAGCAGTTTAGGGGGTGGGGGGCTCGCTTTCTTT. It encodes CASSLGGGGLAFF.

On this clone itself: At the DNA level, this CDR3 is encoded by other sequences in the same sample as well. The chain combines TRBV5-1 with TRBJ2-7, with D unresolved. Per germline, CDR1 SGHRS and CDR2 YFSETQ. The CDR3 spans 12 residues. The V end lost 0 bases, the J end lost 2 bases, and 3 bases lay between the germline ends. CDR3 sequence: CASSLGAYEQYF. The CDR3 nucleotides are TGCGCCAGCAGCTTGGGAGCCTACGAGCAGTACTTC.

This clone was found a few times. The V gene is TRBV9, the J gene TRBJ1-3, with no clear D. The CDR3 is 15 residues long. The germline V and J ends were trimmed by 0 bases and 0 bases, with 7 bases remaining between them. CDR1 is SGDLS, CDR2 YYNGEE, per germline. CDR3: CASSVGHNSGNTIYF. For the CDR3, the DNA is TGTGCCAGCAGCGTAGGACACAACTCTGGAAACACCATATATTTT.

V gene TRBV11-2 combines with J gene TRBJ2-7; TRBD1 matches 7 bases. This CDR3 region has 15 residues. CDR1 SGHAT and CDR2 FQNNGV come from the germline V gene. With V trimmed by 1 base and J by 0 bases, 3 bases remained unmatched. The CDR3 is CASSLGWDSSYEQYF. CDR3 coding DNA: TGTGCCAGCAGCTTAGGTTGGGACAGCTCCTACGAGCAGTACTTC.

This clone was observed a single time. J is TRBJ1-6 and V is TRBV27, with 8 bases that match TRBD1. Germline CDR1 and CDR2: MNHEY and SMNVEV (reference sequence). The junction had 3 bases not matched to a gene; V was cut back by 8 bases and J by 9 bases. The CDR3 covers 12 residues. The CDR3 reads CASGQGFSPLHF. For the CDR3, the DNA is TGTGCCAGCGGACAGGGCTTTTCACCCCTCCACTTT.

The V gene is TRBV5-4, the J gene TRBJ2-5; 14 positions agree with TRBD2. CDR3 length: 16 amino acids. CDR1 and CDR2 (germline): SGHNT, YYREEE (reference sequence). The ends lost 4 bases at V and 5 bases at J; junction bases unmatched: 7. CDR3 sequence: CASSPGLAGAVETQYF. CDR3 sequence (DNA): TGTGCCAGCAGCCCGGGACTAGCGGGGGCGGTGGAGACCCAGTACTTC.

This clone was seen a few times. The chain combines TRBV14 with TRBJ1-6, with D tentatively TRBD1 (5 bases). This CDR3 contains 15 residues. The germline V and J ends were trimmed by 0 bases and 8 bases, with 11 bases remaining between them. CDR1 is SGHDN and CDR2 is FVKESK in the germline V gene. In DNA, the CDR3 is TGTGCCAGCAGCCAAGAGACAGTAGGATATTCACCCCTCCACTTT. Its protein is CASSQETVGYSPLHF.

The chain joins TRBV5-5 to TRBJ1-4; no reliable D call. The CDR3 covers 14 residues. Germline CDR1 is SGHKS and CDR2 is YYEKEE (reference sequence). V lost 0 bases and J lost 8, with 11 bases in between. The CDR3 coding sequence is TGTGCCAGCAGCTTGGGCCTTTATATAGAAAAACTGTTTTTT. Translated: CASSLGLYIEKLFF.

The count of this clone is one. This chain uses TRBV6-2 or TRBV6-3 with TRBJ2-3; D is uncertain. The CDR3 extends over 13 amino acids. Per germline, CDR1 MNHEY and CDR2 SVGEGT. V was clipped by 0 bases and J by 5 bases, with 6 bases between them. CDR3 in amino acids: CASSYSTEDTQYF. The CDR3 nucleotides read TGTGCCAGCAGTTACTCAACCGAAGATACGCAGTATTTT.

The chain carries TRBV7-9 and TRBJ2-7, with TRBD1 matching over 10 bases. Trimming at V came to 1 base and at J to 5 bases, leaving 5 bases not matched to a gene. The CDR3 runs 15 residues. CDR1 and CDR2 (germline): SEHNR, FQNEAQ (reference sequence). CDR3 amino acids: CASSLVGTGVHEQYF. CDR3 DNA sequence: TGTGCCAGCAGCTTAGTAGGGACAGGGGTCCACGAGCAGTACTTC.

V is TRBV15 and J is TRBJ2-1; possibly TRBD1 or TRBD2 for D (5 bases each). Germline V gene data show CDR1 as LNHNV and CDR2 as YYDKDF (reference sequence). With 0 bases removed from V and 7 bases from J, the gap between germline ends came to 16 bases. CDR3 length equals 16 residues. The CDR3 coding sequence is TGTGCCACCAGCAGAGACCACAGCCTGGGGGAGAATGAGCAGTTCTTC. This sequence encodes CATSRDHSLGENEQFF.